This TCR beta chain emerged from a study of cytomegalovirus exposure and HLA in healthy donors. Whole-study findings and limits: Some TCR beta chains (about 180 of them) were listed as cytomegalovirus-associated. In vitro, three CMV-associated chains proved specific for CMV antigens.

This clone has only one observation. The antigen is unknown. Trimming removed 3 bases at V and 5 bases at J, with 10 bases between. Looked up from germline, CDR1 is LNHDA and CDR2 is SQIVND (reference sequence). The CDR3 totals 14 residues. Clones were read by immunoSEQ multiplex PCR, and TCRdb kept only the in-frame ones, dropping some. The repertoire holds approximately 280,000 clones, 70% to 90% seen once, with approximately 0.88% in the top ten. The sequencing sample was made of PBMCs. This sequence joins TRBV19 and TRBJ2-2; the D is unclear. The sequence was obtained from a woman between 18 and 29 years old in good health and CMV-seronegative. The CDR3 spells CASSMQILTGELFF. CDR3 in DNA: TGTGCCAGTAGTATGCAGATTCTTACCGGGGAGCTGTTTTTT.